This is a list of T cell receptor beta chains from one sample in a study of blood T cell repertoires in COVID-19. Only in-frame clones appear in the TCRdb table, and some are missing; sequencing was by immunoSEQ multiplex PCR. The sample shows around 190,000 clones, about 83% of them seen only once. The sequenced sample consisted of peripheral blood. The receptors shown here come from a human donor in a cohort sampled during active COVID-19. Both conserved end residues are part of each CDR3. Fields, in order: J gene, D gene, clone size, V gene, CDR3 DNA, CDR3 protein. A D gene is named only where the DNA matches it firmly. Not all rows give a size; the values are once, few, many and, for expanded clones, a class.

TRBJ2-7 NA NA TRBV7-9 TGTGCCAGCAGCTTCAGTTACGAGCAGTACTTC CASSFSYEQYF
TRBJ2-5 TRBD2 NA TRBV11-1 TGTGCCAGCAGCTTAGGTCGGCGGGGGGCGGAGACCCAGTACTTC CASSLGRRGAETQYF
TRBJ2-1 TRBD2 NA TRBV28 TGTGCCAGCAGTACCACTAGCGGGGGGAGCTCCTACAATGAGCAGTTCTTC CASSTTSGGSSYNEQFF
TRBJ1-5 NA NA TRBV7-9 TGTGCCAGCAGCCCTGCAGGGGAGTTTCATCAGCCCCAGCATTTT CASSPAGEFHQPQHF
TRBJ2-6 NA NA TRBV24-1 TGTGCCACCAGTGATGCGGCCGGGAAGGAGGGGGGGGCCAACGTCCTGACTTTC CATSDAAGKEGGANVLTF
TRBJ1-2 NA NA TRBV4-3 TGCGCCAGCAGCCAAGAACCAGGGGCCGTGGACTATGGCTACACCTTC CASSQEPGAVDYGYTF
TRBJ1-5 NA once TRBV6-5 TGTGCCAGCAGGGGCGGGGGGCAGCCCCAGCATTTT CASRGGGQPQHF
TRBJ2-1 TRBD2 NA TRBV5-1 TGCGCCAGCACCGAGACTAGCGGGATTTACGATGAGCAGTTCTTC CASTETSGIYDEQFF
TRBJ1-6 TRBD1 NA TRBV7-2 TGTGCCAGCAGCTTTGACAGGGGGCTTTCACCCCTCCACTTT CASSFDRGLSPLHF
TRBJ2-4 TRBD1 NA TRBV29-1 TGCAGCGTTACGGGACAGGGGTTCGGCAAAAACATTCAGTACTTC CSVTGQGFGKNIQYF
TRBJ1-1 TRBD1 NA TRBV24-1 TGTGCCACTAAAGGGACAGGGGTTCCTGAAGCTTTCTTT CATKGTGVPEAFF
TRBJ1-3 TRBD1 NA TRBV14 TGTGCCAGCAGCCAAGATTGGGACAGGGGGCTTGGAAACACCATATATTTT CASSQDWDRGLGNTIYF
TRBJ1-5 NA NA TRBV19 TGTGCCAGTAGGGAGGGTGGTCAGCCCCAGCATTTT CASREGGQPQHF
TRBJ2-7 TRBD1 NA TRBV18 TGTGCCAGCCACGTGGGGGGACAGGGGCACAACGAGCAGTACTTC CASHVGGQGHNEQYF
TRBJ1-2 TRBD1 few TRBV4-2 TGTGCCAGCAGCCGGGACAGGGGTGGCTACACCTTC CASSRDRGGYTF
TRBJ1-1 NA NA TRBV11-2 TGTGCCAGCAGCTTCCAGGGTAGAGGCACTGAAGCTTTCTTT CASSFQGRGTEAFF
TRBJ1-4 TRBD1 NA TRBV10-3 TGTGCCATCAGTGAAGGGGGCGCGGGTGAAAAACTGTTTTTT CAISEGGAGEKLFF
TRBJ2-7 NA NA TRBV3-1/TRBV3-2 TGTGCCAGCAGCCAACAGGGGAGGGGCGAGCAGTACTTC CASSQQGRGEQYF
TRBJ2-7 TRBD1 NA TRBV6-5 TGTGCCAGCAGTTACAGGGACAGAGGGGGCTACGAGCAGTACTTC CASSYRDRGGYEQYF
TRBJ2-5 NA NA TRBV7-2 TGTGCCAGCAGCGCGTTACTAGCTCAGTACCAAGAGACCCAGTACTTC CASSALLAQYQETQYF
TRBJ2-7 TRBD1 few TRBV27 TGTGCCAGCAGTCAGGGACAGGGGGTAGGCGAGCAGTACTTC CASSQGQGVGEQYF
TRBJ1-6 TRBD1 NA TRBV18 TGTGCCAGCTCACCCAGCCCCCTGACAGGGGTTACTAATTCACCCCTCCACTTT CASSPSPLTGVTNSPLHF
TRBJ1-5 NA NA TRBV7-2 TGTGCCAGCAGCTTTCCAGGGGAAGGACAGCCCCAGCATTTT CASSFPGEGQPQHF
TRBJ2-1 TRBD2 NA TRBV4-3 TGCGCCAGCAGCCAAGCTTTGGGAGCGGGACTAGCGTCCTACAATGAGCAGTTCTTC CASSQALGAGLASYNEQFF